This is a list of T cell receptor beta chains from one sample in a study of shared clonotypes between healthy human individuals. The method was immunoSEQ multiplex PCR; TCRdb's version includes in-frame clones alone and lacks a portion of them. The sample consists of hundreds of thousands of clones, around 92% of them appearing once. Sequenced sample: naive CD8+ T cells sorted from blood. The source of these receptors is a man younger than 45 in good health. CDR3s include the opening cysteine and the closing phenylalanine or tryptophan. A D gene is named only where the DNA matches it firmly. Some rows have no size entry. The others give once, few or many, or a class for an expanded clone.

D	size	V	J	CDR3	DNA
.	.	TRBV10-2	TRBJ2-7	CASRDSTYEQYF	TGCGCCAGCAGGGACAGTACCTACGAGCAGTACTTC
.	.	TRBV27	TRBJ2-7	CASSPPGFTYEQYF	TGTGCCAGCAGTCCCCCGGGGTTCACATACGAGCAGTACTTC
.	.	TRBV7-8	TRBJ2-7	CASSPTPNPSYEQYF	TGTGCCAGCAGCCCGACCCCGAACCCATCCTACGAGCAGTACTTC
.	.	TRBV19	TRBJ1-1	CASSIWGQANTEAFF	TGTGCCAGTAGTATATGGGGCCAGGCGAACACTGAAGCTTTCTTT
.	.	TRBV12-2	TRBJ1-5	CASRAQGGNQPQHF	TGTGCAAGTCGCGCACAGGGCGGCAATCAGCCCCAGCATTTT
.	.	TRBV5-5	TRBJ1-5	CASSFWVGQPQHF	TGTGCCAGCAGCTTCTGGGTGGGGCAGCCCCAGCATTTT
TRBD2	.	TRBV6-1	TRBJ2-5	CASSTLAERLAQYF	TGTGCCAGCAGTACTCTAGCGGAAAGATTGGCCCAGTACTTC
.	.	TRBV10-3	TRBJ1-3	CAISESHGNTIYF	TGTGCCATCAGTGAGTCGCACGGAAACACCATATATTTT
TRBD2	.	TRBV7-9	TRBJ2-1	CASSVQSGRAINEQFF	TGTGCCAGCAGCGTACAGAGCGGGAGGGCCATCAATGAGCAGTTCTTC
.	once	TRBV18	TRBJ2-1	CASSPSRDSYNEQFF	TGTGCCAGCTCACCAAGTCGGGACTCCTACAATGAGCAGTTCTTC
TRBD1	.	TRBV5-6	TRBJ2-2	CASFVGDRVNTGELFF	TGTGCCAGCTTTGTGGGGGACAGGGTGAACACCGGGGAGCTGTTTTTT
.	.	TRBV11-2	TRBJ2-1	CASSAYTLSSYNEQFF	TGTGCCAGCAGCGCCTACACGCTAAGCTCCTACAATGAGCAGTTCTTC
TRBD1	many	TRBV5-4	TRBJ1-5	CASSLASQGGQPQHF	TGTGCCAGCAGCTTGGCCTCCCAGGGGGGTCAGCCCCAGCATTTT
.	.	TRBV27	TRBJ2-5	CASSFRAALGETQYF	TGTGCCAGCAGTTTTAGGGCAGCACTAGGGGAGACCCAGTACTTC
.	few	TRBV11-2	TRBJ2-7	CASSLDWAPVEQYF	TGTGCCAGCAGCTTAGATTGGGCTCCGGTAGAGCAGTACTTC
.	.	TRBV19	TRBJ1-4	CASSIAGWEGSATNEKLFF	TGTGCCAGTAGTATAGCCGGTTGGGAGGGATCAGCAACTAATGAAAAACTGTTTTTT
TRBD2	.	TRBV28	TRBJ2-1	CASSFRPGLASISRYNEQFF	TGTGCCAGCAGTTTTCGTCCGGGACTAGCCAGCATCAGCCGCTACAATGAGCAGTTCTTC
.	once	TRBV7-2	TRBJ1-1	CASSLFEAFF	TGTGCCAGCAGCTTATTTGAAGCTTTCTTT
.	.	TRBV7-9	TRBJ2-1	CASPEGEGVNEQFF	TGTGCCAGTCCCGAGGGGGAAGGTGTCAATGAGCAGTTCTTC
.	.	TRBV25-1	TRBJ2-3	CASRGFTDTQYF	TGTGCCAGCAGAGGATTCACAGATACGCAGTATTTT
.	.	TRBV7-9	TRBJ2-7	CASSSPTYYEQYF	TGTGCCAGCAGCTCCCCCACATACTACGAGCAGTACTTC
.	.	TRBV7-2	TRBJ2-4	CASSLALLGSKNIQYF	TGTGCCAGCAGCTTAGCGCTCCTAGGGTCAAAAAACATTCAGTACTTC
.	.	TRBV6-5	TRBJ2-7	CASSIKGSSYEQYF	TGTGCCAGCAGTATAAAAGGTAGCTCCTACGAGCAGTACTTC
TRBD1	.	TRBV27	TRBJ2-1	CASTGGQGNEQFF	TGTGCCAGCACTGGGGGACAGGGGAACGAGCAGTTCTTC
TRBD2	.	TRBV27	TRBJ2-7	CASSTLAGVGEQYF	TGTGCCAGCAGTACGCTAGCGGGAGTGGGAGAGCAGTACTTC
.	.	TRBV28	TRBJ1-3	CASGEEVGNTIYF	TGTGCCAGCGGGGAGGAGGTTGGAAACACCATATATTTT
.	.	TRBV29-1	TRBJ2-2	CSVGKTNTGELFF	TGCAGCGTTGGTAAAACGAACACCGGGGAGCTGTTTTTT
.	.	TRBV4-3	TRBJ2-2	CASSQAEGPGELFF	TGCGCCAGCAGCCAAGCGGAGGGGCCCGGGGAGCTGTTTTTT
TRBD1	.	TRBV28	TRBJ2-2	CASRPTSAGGNTGELFF	TGTGCCAGCAGACCGACTTCTGCAGGGGGCAACACCGGGGAGCTGTTTTTT
TRBD2	.	TRBV11-2	TRBJ2-3	CASSLGLAGEGTQYF	TGTGCCAGCAGCTTGGGACTAGCGGGAGAGGGTACGCAGTATTTT
.	.	TRBV4-2	TRBJ1-2	CASSQDRGRYGYTF	TGTGCCAGCAGCCAAGACAGGGGACGCTATGGCTACACCTTC
TRBD1	.	TRBV29-1	TRBJ2-5	CSVDREQETQYF	TGCAGCGTCGACAGGGAACAAGAGACCCAGTACTTC
TRBD1	.	TRBV5-1	TRBJ2-5	CASSSGTGGWETQYF	TGCGCCAGCAGTTCCGGGACAGGGGGCTGGGAGACCCAGTACTTC